This passage covers 10 T cell receptor beta chains from one sample sequenced in a study of cytomegalovirus exposure and HLA in healthy donors. Profiling relied on immunoSEQ multiplex PCR, and the TCRdb table lists in-frame clones only, not all of them. The table has about 79,000 clones, 80% to 95% seen once. Material for sequencing was PBMCs. All receptors come from a woman aged 25-40 years in good health and CMV-seronegative.

This chain uses TRBV7-8 with TRBJ2-3, with 8 bases lining up with TRBD2. Germline-derived CDR1 and CDR2 are SGHVS and FQNEAQ. CDR3 length: 18 residues. V dropped 0 bases and J dropped 4; count of bases not matched to a gene: 12. DNA of the CDR3: TGTGCCAGCAGCTTAGCGGGACGGGGGGGCCGAAGGGCAGATACGCAGTATTTT. Translating gives CASSLAGRGGRRADTQYF.

The chain links TRBV6-5 to TRBJ1-5, with D possibly TRBD1 on 6 matching bases. The germline V gene has CDR1 MNHEY and CDR2 SVGAGI. V shed 6 bases and J shed 0 bases, with 12 bases lying between them. CDR3 length equals 15 residues. CDR3 residues: CASSSDRASNQPQHF. CDR3 DNA: TGTGCCAGCAGCTCGGACAGAGCTAGCAATCAGCCCCAGCATTTT.

The chain couples TRBV6-6 to TRBJ2-3, with 7 bases fitting TRBD2. The V gene's germline CDR1 is MNHNY and CDR2 SVGAGI (reference sequence). CDR3 length: 16 amino acids. V shed 8 bases and J 3 bases; nucleotides not matched to a gene: 14. The CDR3 here is CASHPGASGGTDTQYF. The CDR3 DNA reads as TGTGCCAGCCACCCGGGCGCTAGCGGTGGTACAGATACGCAGTATTTT.

This clone has only a few counts. The chain recombines TRBV6-4 with TRBJ2-3, with 9 bases aligning to TRBD2. Germline V gene lookup returns CDR1 MRHNA and CDR2 SNTAGT. The CDR3 covers 15 residues. The junction had 3 bases not matched to a gene; V was cut back by 0 bases and J by 5 bases. For the CDR3, the DNA is TGTGCCAGCAGTGACTCGCGGGGGGGCGGAGATACGCAGTATTTT. This translates into CASSDSRGGGDTQYF.

The V call is TRBV5-1, the J call TRBJ2-3, with 7 positions matching TRBD1. Germline trimming cut 2 bases from V and 3 bases from J; bases unmatched to any gene: 9. Germline V gene lookup returns CDR1 SGHRS and CDR2 YFSETQ. The CDR3 covers 16 residues. CDR3 DNA: TGCGCCAGCAGCTTATACCAGGGGGTGGCAACAGATACGCAGTATTTT. Translation: CASSLYQGVATDTQYF.

This clone was counted a few times. The V gene is TRBV7-2, the J gene TRBJ2-7, with 10 bases fitting TRBD2. The CDR3 covers 15 residues. J was trimmed by 1 base and V by 0 bases; bases with no gene match: 0. Germline CDR1 reads SGHTA; CDR2 reads FQGNSA. The CDR3 reads CASSLASGRSYEQYF. The CDR3 region has the DNA TGTGCCAGCAGCTTAGCTAGCGGGAGGTCCTACGAGCAGTACTTC.

This rearrangement joins TRBV11-2 to TRBJ1-3; 8 bases map to TRBD1. The V gene's germline CDR1 is SGHAT and CDR2 FQNNGV. Trimming took 2 bases from V and 8 from J; bases not matched to a gene: 5. The CDR3 contains 14 residues. The CDR3 DNA sequence: TGTGCCAGCAGCTTAACCACAGGGGGACACACCATATATTTT. Encoded protein: CASSLTTGGHTIYF.

The J gene is TRBJ1-4, the V gene TRBV4-2; the match to TRBD1 covers 9 bases. Trimming cost V 4 bases and J 4 bases; bases outside gene matches: 1. Germline V CDR1 and CDR2: LGHNA, YNFKEQ. CDR3 length: 14 amino acids. CDR3 amino acids: CASSRGQGNEKLFF. The CDR3 DNA sequence: TGTGCCAGCAGCCGGGGACAGGGTAATGAAAAACTGTTTTTT.

The chain has TRBV28 and TRBJ2-7, with a tentative D call TRBD1 (5 bases). The CDR3 runs to 15 residues. V dropped 4 bases and J dropped 0 bases, with 13 bases sitting between them. Looked up from germline, CDR1 is MDHEN and CDR2 is SYDVKM. This CDR3 reads CASSSTDTYSYEQYF. The CDR3 DNA sequence: TGTGCCAGCAGTTCAACGGACACCTACTCCTACGAGCAGTACTTC.

The CDR3 here is CASSQGDSQETQYF. Written as DNA, the CDR3 is TGTGCCAGCAGCCAAGGAGACAGCCAAGAGACCCAGTACTTC. V is TRBV4-2 and J is TRBJ2-5; possibly TRBD1 for D (5 bases). Germline lookup yields CDR1 LGHNA and CDR2 YNFKEQ. V lost 1 base and J lost 1, with 7 bases in between. CDR3 length: 14 amino acids.